This T cell receptor (beta chain) is from a study of shared clonotypes between healthy human individuals (dated by TCRdb to 2018 to 2021). Regarding the study in general: The cohort included three men and a couple of women between 18 and 49 years of age. For each donor, CD4 naive and CD4 memory were each given three plates, CD8 naive was given two plates, and CD8 memory was given one plate. To estimate repertoire size and how much clonotypes are shared between individuals, the study performed deep sequencing of blood TCR repertoires from a few healthy adults. To increase sequencing depth and limit assay-specific biases, different laboratories used diverse techniques to prepare libraries and sequence TCR repertoires. Between about 0.94 and 8.9 billion PBMCs per donor were obtained by leukapheresis. Here is what the overall study found, with its caveats: Clonotypes shared by all four sorted-subset donors showed higher generation probabilities than non-shared clonotypes. Larger estimated clonotype richness was generally found for naive subsets than for memory subsets. Sharing across a handful of donors was observed for approximately 5% of naive CD4, under 4% of naive CD8, roughly 2.3% of memory CD4, and about 0.4% of memory CD8 clonotypes. Even with the large sequencing depth, rarefaction of the sorted-subset datasets indicated that sequencing was incomplete. Based on pairwise subsampling, the degree of clonotype sharing among donors was expected to be affected by sequencing depth. Sampling was limited to blood, and TCR repertoires in tissue likely differ from TCR repertoires in blood. The small number of donors limited the genetic and exposure-history diversity represented.

The donors were healthy, HIV-negative adults with no recently reported acute infections or vaccinations. All donors were Caucasian adults living in Nashville, Tennessee, USA. CD4+ T cells were enriched by magnetic negative selection; naive cells were then positively selected on CD45RA, and the negative fraction formed the memory subset. Blood was obtained by leukapheresis, after which PBMCs were separated by Ficoll-Histopaque density gradient centrifugation and cryopreserved in liquid nitrogen vapor phase. Purity and quantity of every magnetically sorted T cell population were checked by analytical flow cytometry. Genomic DNA was isolated from every sorted fraction and measured by UV absorbance on a Nanodrop 2000c. Using the deep immunoSEQ assay, TCR CDR3 regions were amplified from genomic DNA by multiplex PCR. For each cell subset, the extracted genomic DNA was distributed evenly across all wells of several immunoSEQ 96-well plates, and each plate served as one replicate. Each replicate PCR for sorted subsets received around 200 ng genomic DNA, equal to tens of thousands of T cell genomes. The purified libraries were quantified using a Qubit 3.0 fluorometer, sized with a Bioanalyzer 2100, and then quantified again using the KAPA Library Quantification kit. Every immunoSEQ 96-well plate was sequenced on a dedicated single-read 150-cycle Illumina NextSeq 550 flow cell. The original methods were these. Because the immunoSEQ output included only junctional sequences and no quality scores, the filtering could not be the same as the filtering used for full-length reads. Sequences were annotated with PyIR, a Python wrapper for IgBLAST v1.9, and V/J genes and CDR3 were assigned using IMGT germline references. Reads were removed for weak V/J assignments (E-value above 1e-6), missing CDR3, stop codons, out-of-frame junctions, or ambiguous translated residues. V3J clonotypes were defined as sequences sharing an identical inferred V gene, J gene, and CDR3 amino acid sequence. The percentage overlap between two repertoires was calculated by dividing the number of shared unique clonotypes by the size of the smaller repertoire. RTK rarefaction, the Chao1 estimator, and Recon v2.1 estimates of unobserved clonotypes were used to assess repertoire richness. For all TCRbeta clonotypes obtained by the gDNA method from four donors, generation probabilities were computed with OLGA. TCRdb limited this immuneACCESS table to in-frame rearrangements with V and J called. A share of clones is missing; checked studies link under half to unresolved V genes, and the rest is unexplained. V, J and clone size reflect that table, while D and trimming were determined from the DNA. This sample is represented by 2.5 million or so clones; around 94% of them were singletons. Roughly 0.13% of the sample is in the top ten clones.

About this clone itself: Its antigen has not been determined. No much larger clone is present one base from it, and per-base qualities are unavailable.

Trimming costs V 4 bases and J 8 bases, and their ends lie 12 bases apart. Counted from cysteine to phenylalanine, this CDR3 has 13 amino acids. The DNA shown is the 39-base CDR3, in frame from base 1. Reading the germline V gene gives CDR1 SGHRS and CDR2 YFSETQ. This TCR was recovered from a man aged 18 to 29 in good health. The chain joins TRBV5-1 to TRBJ1-4; a tentative D call is TRBD1 (5 bases match). Material: naive CD4+ T cells sorted from blood. Sample cell subset or site, as interpreted from the label and publication: CD45RA+ positively selected. The DNA sequence reads TGCGCCAGCAGCCTGGGACGGATGGAAAAACTGTTTTTT. It is translated as CASSLGRMEKLFF.